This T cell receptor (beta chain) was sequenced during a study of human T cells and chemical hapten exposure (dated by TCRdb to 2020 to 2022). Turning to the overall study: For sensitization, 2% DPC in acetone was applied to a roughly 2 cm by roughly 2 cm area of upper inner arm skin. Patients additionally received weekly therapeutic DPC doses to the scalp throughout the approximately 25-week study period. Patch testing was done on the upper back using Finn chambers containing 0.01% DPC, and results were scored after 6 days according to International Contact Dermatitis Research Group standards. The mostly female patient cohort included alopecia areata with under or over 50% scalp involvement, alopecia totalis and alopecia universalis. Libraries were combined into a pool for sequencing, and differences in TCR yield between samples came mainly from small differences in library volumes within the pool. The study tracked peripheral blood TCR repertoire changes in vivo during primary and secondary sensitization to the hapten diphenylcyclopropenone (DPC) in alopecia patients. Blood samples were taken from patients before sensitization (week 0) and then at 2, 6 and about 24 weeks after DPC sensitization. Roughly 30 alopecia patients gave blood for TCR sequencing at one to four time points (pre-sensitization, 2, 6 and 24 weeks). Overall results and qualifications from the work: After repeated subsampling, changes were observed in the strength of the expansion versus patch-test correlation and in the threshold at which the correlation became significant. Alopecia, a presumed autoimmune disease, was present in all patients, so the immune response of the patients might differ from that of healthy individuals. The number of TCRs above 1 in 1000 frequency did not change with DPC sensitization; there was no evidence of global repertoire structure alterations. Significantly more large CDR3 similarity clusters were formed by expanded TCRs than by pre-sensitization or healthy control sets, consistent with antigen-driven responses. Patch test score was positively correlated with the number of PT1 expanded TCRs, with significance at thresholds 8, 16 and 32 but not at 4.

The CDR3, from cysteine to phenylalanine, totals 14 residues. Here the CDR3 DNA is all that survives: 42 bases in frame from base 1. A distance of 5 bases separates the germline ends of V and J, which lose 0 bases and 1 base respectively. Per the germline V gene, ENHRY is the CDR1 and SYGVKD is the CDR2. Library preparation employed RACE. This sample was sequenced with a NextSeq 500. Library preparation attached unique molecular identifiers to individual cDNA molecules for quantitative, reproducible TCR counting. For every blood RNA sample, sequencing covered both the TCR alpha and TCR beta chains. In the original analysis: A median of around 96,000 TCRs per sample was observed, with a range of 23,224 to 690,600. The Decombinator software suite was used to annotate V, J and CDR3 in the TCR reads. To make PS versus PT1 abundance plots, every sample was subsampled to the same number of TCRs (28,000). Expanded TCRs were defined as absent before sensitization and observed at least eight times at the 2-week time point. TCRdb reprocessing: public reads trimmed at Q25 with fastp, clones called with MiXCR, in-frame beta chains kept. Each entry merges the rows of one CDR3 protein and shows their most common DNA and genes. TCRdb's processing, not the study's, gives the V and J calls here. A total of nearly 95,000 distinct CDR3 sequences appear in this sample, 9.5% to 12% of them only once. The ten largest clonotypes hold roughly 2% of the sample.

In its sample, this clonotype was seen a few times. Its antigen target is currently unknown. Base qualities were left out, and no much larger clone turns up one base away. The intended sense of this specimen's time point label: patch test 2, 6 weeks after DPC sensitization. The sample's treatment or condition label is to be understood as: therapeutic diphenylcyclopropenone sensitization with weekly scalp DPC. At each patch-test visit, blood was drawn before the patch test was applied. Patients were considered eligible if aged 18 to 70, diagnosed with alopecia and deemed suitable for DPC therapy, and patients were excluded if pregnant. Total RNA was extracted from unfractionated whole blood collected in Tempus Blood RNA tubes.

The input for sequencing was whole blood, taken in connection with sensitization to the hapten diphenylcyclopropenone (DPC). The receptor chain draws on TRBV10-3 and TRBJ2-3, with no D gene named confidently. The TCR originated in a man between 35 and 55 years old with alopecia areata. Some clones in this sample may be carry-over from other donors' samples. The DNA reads TGTGCCATCAGTGAGTCCTCCGGCACAGATACGCAGTATTTT. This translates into CAISESSGTDTQYF.